This TCR beta chain is from a study of blood T cell repertoires in COVID-19 (dated by TCRdb to about 2020). Notes on the research overall: Samples from collaborators originated in the United States, Italy and Spain and spanned both the acute and convalescent phases of COVID-19. The prospective study material was composed of cDNA or gDNA derived from T cells, B-cell-depleted T cells, or PBMCs. The dataset comprised deeply sampled blood TCRbeta repertoires from subjects exposed to, actively infected with, or recovered from COVID-19. The repertoires were released in a freely available public database meant as a resource for research on the immune response to SARS-CoV-2. The samples were drawn from the first 160 participants of the ongoing ImmuneRACE study and from about 1,200 subjects provided by 6 global collaborators. The sample metadata nearly always contained a de-identified subject ID, COVID-19 status, age in years and sex. Where HLA class I and class II types were available, the types were taken from metadata supplied by the sample provider, not from assay-based typing. Study-level results and caveats: The amount of clinical and demographic metadata varied by source and participant and was provided uncurated.

TCRbeta CDR3 regions were amplified from genomic DNA by means of the immunoSEQ Assay, a bias-controlled multiplex PCR. Per the original workflow: The number of nucleated cells in each sample was estimated by amplification of reference gene primers within the assay. To quantify the absolute abundance of each unique TCRbeta CDR3 rearrangement, sequence reads were collapsed and filtered. For each sample, productive Simpson clonality was calculated as the square root of Simpson's diversity index over productive rearrangements. TCRdb obtained this table from immuneACCESS and retained in-frame rearrangements with V and J assigned. These tables miss some clones; where compared with another copy, unresolved V genes account for less than half of the shortfall, and the remainder is unexplained. D and trimming were read from the DNA, whereas the V and J calls and clone size are those reported in that table. For this sample the table gives approximately 220,000 clones, of which 85% to 90% were detected only once. Together, the top ten hold roughly 4.1% of the sample.

As for this clone: Its antigen is still unknown. The sample holds no much larger clone one base away, and base qualities are not on file.

As encoded in the germline V gene (reference sequence), CDR1 is MNHEY while CDR2 is SMNVEV. From the cysteine up to the phenylalanine, the CDR3 has a length of 13 residues. The CDR3 DNA has 39 bases and is translated from base 1. V was cut back by 8 bases and J by 2 bases, leaving a gap of 12 bases between them. Whole blood was collected in K2EDTA tubes by collaborating institutions according to the institutions' own protocols. Collaborator samples were shipped for TCRbeta analysis as frozen whole blood, isolated PBMCs, or DNA extracted from either sample type. Sequencing was performed on peripheral blood. The sequence links TRBV27 to TRBJ2-5; matching of 5 bases hints at TRBD1 as the D gene. The source is a man aged 45-60 years with acute or convalescent COVID-19. The CDR3 region: CASGHRRQETQYF. The nucleotide sequence is given as TGTGCCAGCGGTCACAGGAGACAAGAGACCCAGTACTTC.